Shown below are 14 T cell receptor beta chains from a single sample sequenced in a study of control samples from healthy donors and cancer patients. Sequencing was performed with immunoSEQ multiplex PCR; in TCRdb, only in-frame clones are kept and a portion is missing. The sample carries 78,000 or so clones, about 88% recorded once. What was sequenced was blood. The origin of the receptors is a woman aged 45-59 years in good health.

The J gene is TRBJ1-1, the V gene TRBV7-9; D not certain. V was clipped by 0 bases and J by 2 bases, with 10 bases between them. CDR3 length: 15 amino acids. Germline values: CDR1 SEHNR, CDR2 FQNEAQ (reference sequence). As DNA, the CDR3 is TGTGCCAGCAGCTTAGCGTGGCGGGCTAACACTGAAGCTTTCTTT. It encodes CASSLAWRANTEAFF.

This clone was seen just once. The V call is TRBV30, the J call TRBJ1-5; D is ambiguous. CDR1 GTSNPN and CDR2 SVGIG come from the germline V gene (reference sequence). The V end lost 3 bases, the J end lost 4 bases, and 16 bases lay between the germline ends. This CDR3 is built from 15 residues. The CDR3 DNA sequence: TGTGCCTGGAGCAGGACGGGCGGGAATAATCAGCCCCAGCATTTT. Encoded protein: CAWSRTGGNNQPQHF. Full variable domain (missing parts from reference TRBV30 and TRBJ1-5): SQTIHQWPATLVQPVGSPLSLECTVEGTSNPNLYWYRQAAGRGLQLLFYSVGIGQISSEVPQNLSASRPQDRQFILSSKKLLLSDSGFYLCAWSRTGGNNQPQHFGDGTRLSIL.

This rearrangement joins TRBV14 to TRBJ1-4, with D possibly matching TRBD1 (6 bases). V lost 4 bases to trimming and J lost 2 bases, with 14 bases between them. The V gene's germline CDR1 is SGHDN and CDR2 FVKESK. This CDR3 has 16 amino acids. Here the CDR3 DNA reads TGTGCCAGCAGCCTAAACAGGGACTGGACTAATGAAAAACTGTTTTTT. It codes for CASSLNRDWTNEKLFF.

The V call is TRBV6-6, the J call TRBJ1-2; D is uncertain. V lost 0 bases to trimming and J lost 4 bases, with 15 bases between them. CDR3 size: 16 residues. Germline CDR1 MNHNY, CDR2 SVGAGI (reference sequence). CDR3 residues: CASSYSNTGRPYGYTF. CDR3 coding DNA: TGTGCCAGCAGTTACTCGAATACTGGACGGCCCTATGGCTACACCTTC.

This chain uses TRBV2 with TRBJ1-4, with TRBD1 matching over 10 bases. The germline V gene encodes CDR1 SNHLY and CDR2 FYNNEI. The CDR3 contains 14 residues. Trimming at V came to 8 bases and at J to 7 bases, leaving 7 bases not matched to a gene. CDR3 bases: TGTGCCAGCCGCGACAGGGGGCGGTTTGAAAAACTGTTTTTT. Amino acid sequence: CASRDRGRFEKLFF.

The chain combines TRBV15 with TRBJ2-4, with D maybe TRBD2 (7 bases). Per germline, CDR1 LNHNV and CDR2 YYDKDF (reference sequence). V lost 1 base, J lost 6 bases, and 28 bases lay in between. The CDR3 loop spans 20 amino acids. The DNA for the CDR3 is TGTGCCACCAGCAGAGGACCTTCGAACCCACCGAGGGGGAGGGGAAACATTCAGTACTTC. This gives the protein CATSRGPSNPPRGRGNIQYF.

The chain carries TRBV28 and TRBJ2-7; D could derive from TRBD1 or TRBD2 (5 bases each). The ends were cut back, 1 base at V and 2 bases at J, with 12 bases in the middle. Germline CDR1 is MDHEN and CDR2 is SYDVKM. This CDR3 is 15 amino acids long. The CDR3 nucleotides read TGTGCCAGCAGTTTATCCGGGACCCGCCCCTACGAGCAGTACTTC. Its translation is CASSLSGTRPYEQYF.

The chain recombines TRBV11-2 with TRBJ2-3; no firm D call. The CDR3 has 14 residues. The germline V and J ends were trimmed by 2 bases and 0 bases, with 6 bases remaining between them. Germline CDR1 and CDR2: SGHAT and FQNNGV. Written as DNA, the CDR3 is TGTGCCAGCAGCTTAAGGTTAAGCACAGATACGCAGTATTTT. This codes for CASSLRLSTDTQYF. The full variable domain, rest sourced from reference TRBV11-2 and TRBJ2-3, is EAGVAQSPRYKIIEKRQSVAFWCNPISGHATLYWYQQILGQGPKLLIQFQNNGVVDDSQLPKDRFSAERLKGVDSTLKIQPAKLEDSAVYLCASSLRLSTDTQYFGPGTRLTVL.

The chain employs TRBV27 and TRBJ2-1, with 8 bases identical to TRBD2. The CDR3 length is 17 residues. The germline V gene has CDR1 MNHEY and CDR2 SMNVEV (reference sequence). The V segment lost 6 bases and the J segment 0 bases; nucleotides outside the gene matches: 10. The CDR3 DNA is TGTGCCAGCAGCCCCAGGGGAGCGGGGGTCTCCTACAATGAGCAGTTCTTC. Translated, it gives CASSPRGAGVSYNEQFF.

The CDR3: CASNSGSLGELFF. The CDR3 coding sequence is TGTGCCAGCAATTCAGGCTCTCTCGGGGAGCTGTTTTTT. V is TRBV12-3 or TRBV12-4 and J is TRBJ2-2; D uncertain. V was trimmed by 7 bases and J by 7 bases, leaving 13 bases between them. There are 13 residues in the CDR3.

This rearrangement joins TRBV6-1 to TRBJ2-7; 13 bases match TRBD2. The CDR3 is 18 residues long. Germline V CDR1 and CDR2: MNHNS, SASEGT. V shed 2 bases, J shed 2 bases, and the junction held 9 bases outside the gene matches. The CDR3 DNA follows: TGTGCCAGCAGTGAACGGGAAAGGACTAGCGGGGGCACCTACGAGCAGTACTTC. Protein sequence: CASSERERTSGGTYEQYF.

This rearrangement joins TRBV29-1 to TRBJ1-2, with 10 nucleotides matching TRBD1. The CDR3 has 15 residues. The V gene's germline CDR1 is SQVTM and CDR2 ANQGSEA. V was pared by 1 base and J by 8 bases, with 10 bases of the junction left unmatched. CDR3 region: CSVEVGLTGGNGYTF. DNA of the CDR3: TGCAGCGTTGAAGTGGGTCTGACAGGGGGCAACGGCTACACCTTC. Filled out from reference TRBV29-1 and TRBJ1-2, the complete variable domain reads SAVISQKPSRDICQRGTSLTIQCQVDSQVTMMFWYRQQPGQSLTLIATANQGSEATYESGFVIDKFPISRPNLTFSTLTVSNMSPEDSSIYLCSVEVGLTGGNGYTFGSGTRLTVV.

In DNA, the CDR3 is TGTGCCAGCAGCGTAGATCAAGGGGACTTGCTACCTGAAGCTTTCTTT. Its translation: CASSVDQGDLLPEAFF. The J gene is TRBJ1-1, the V gene TRBV9; possibly TRBD1 for D (5 bases). Germline values: CDR1 SGDLS, CDR2 YYNGEE. The CDR3 runs 16 residues. V lost 0 bases and J 6 bases, leaving 18 bases between the germline ends.

This chain joins TRBV2 and TRBJ1-1; D possibly corresponds to TRBD1 (6 bases). The V and J ends lost 9 bases and 3 bases respectively, with 11 bases between them. This CDR3 region has 12 residues. CDR1 and CDR2 (germline): SNHLY, FYNNEI. The CDR3 protein is CARAGQYTEAFF. CDR3 sequence (DNA): TGTGCCAGGGCCGGACAGTACACTGAAGCTTTCTTT.